The rows below give T cell receptor beta chains drawn from one sample of a study of T cell responses to AZD1222 COVID-19 vaccine. Clones were sequenced by immunoSEQ multiplex PCR, and TCRdb holds only the in-frame ones, with some missing. The table includes more than 95,000 clones, over 75% detected once. Specimen: peripheral blood, collected on day 0 of AZD1222 vaccination. The receptors were gathered from an adult in good health. CDR3s include the opening cysteine and the closing phenylalanine or tryptophan. D genes are given only for firm matches. The size of a clone is reported for some rows only, either as once, few or many, or as a class for expanded clones.

>TRBV19|TRBJ1-5|-|TRBD1
CASSTGDRGLQPQHF
TGTGCCAGTAGTACCGGGGACAGGGGGCTTCAGCCCCAGCATTTT
>TRBV6-5|TRBJ1-1|once|-
CASSYSSGGTEAFF
TGTGCCAGCAGTTATAGCTCCGGAGGCACTGAAGCTTTCTTT
>TRBV19|TRBJ1-1|-|-
CASSLRLNTEAFF
TGTGCCAGCTCCCTCAGGTTAAACACTGAAGCTTTCTTT
>TRBV5-1|TRBJ2-3|once|-
CASSTSGDRTDTQYF
TGCGCCAGCAGCACTTCGGGGGATCGGACAGATACGCAGTATTTT
>TRBV24-1|TRBJ2-1|-|TRBD1
CATSGALWSDRGDEQFF
TGTGCCACCAGTGGTGCTTTATGGTCGGACAGGGGGGATGAGCAGTTCTTC
>TRBV7-8|TRBJ1-1|-|-
CASSIRVTEAFF
TGTGCCAGCAGCATCAGGGTCACTGAAGCTTTCTTT
>TRBV7-2|TRBJ2-1|-|TRBD1
CASSIPLGGQGYNEQFF
TGTGCCAGCAGCATCCCATTGGGTGGACAGGGGTACAATGAGCAGTTCTTC
>TRBV30|TRBJ2-7|-|-
CAWQHRDIIPYEQYF
TGTGCCTGGCAGCACCGGGACATAATCCCCTACGAGCAGTACTTC
>TRBV7-9|TRBJ2-6|-|TRBD1
CASSLGQGTGSSGANVLTF
TGTGCCAGCAGCTTAGGACAAGGGACAGGGTCCTCTGGGGCCAACGTCCTGACTTTC
>TRBV7-9|TRBJ1-2|-|-
CASSLDGGSASTGYTF
TGTGCCAGCAGCTTAGACGGGGGGTCCGCGTCAACTGGCTACACCTTC
>TRBV10-3|TRBJ2-1|-|TRBD2
CAIRAGGSEKNEQFF
TGTGCCATCAGGGCGGGGGGGTCGGAAAAGAATGAGCAGTTCTTC
>TRBV10-3|TRBJ2-3|-|-
CAISDTGDTQYF
TGTGCCATCAGTGATACGGGAGATACGCAGTATTTT
>TRBV7-2|TRBJ2-3|-|TRBD2
CASSFGGGSTDTQYF
TGTGCCAGCAGCTTCGGGGGGGGAAGCACAGATACGCAGTATTTT
>TRBV29-1|TRBJ2-1|few|-
CSVVLGGRGHNEQFF
TGCAGCGTTGTACTAGGTGGGAGAGGCCACAATGAGCAGTTCTTC
>TRBV11-3|TRBJ2-3|-|-
CASSFGKTTPSTDTQYF
TGTGCCAGCAGCTTCGGCAAGACTACCCCTAGCACAGATACGCAGTATTTT
>TRBV19|TRBJ1-1|-|-
CASSMVWGRPDTEAFF
TGTGCCAGTAGTATGGTTTGGGGCAGACCGGACACTGAAGCTTTCTTT
>TRBV10-3|TRBJ2-2|-|-
CAISESTTGNTGELFF
TGTGCCATCAGTGAGTCGACAACGGGGAACACCGGGGAGCTGTTTTTT
>TRBV7-9|TRBJ1-1|-|TRBD1
CASSSYRGMNTEAFF
TGTGCCAGCAGCTCCTACAGGGGGATGAACACTGAAGCTTTCTTT
>TRBV7-6|TRBJ2-7|-|-
CASSSASERPYEQYF
TGTGCCAGCAGCTCTGCTTCGGAGCGGCCCTACGAGCAGTACTTC
>TRBV7-2|TRBJ2-1|-|-
CASSLYPGSPNEQFF
TGTGCCAGCAGCTTATATCCGGGCTCCCCCAATGAGCAGTTCTTC
>TRBV5-1|TRBJ2-5|-|-
CASSPGAGGHTLQETQYF
TGCGCCAGCAGCCCGGGGGCCGGGGGGCATACCCTCCAAGAGACCCAGTACTTC
>TRBV19|TRBJ1-5|-|-
CASSPNPSNQPQHF
TGTGCCAGTAGTCCTAATCCGAGCAATCAGCCCCAGCATTTT
>TRBV5-1|TRBJ1-2|-|-
CASSFAPERTNYGYTF
TGCGCCAGCAGCTTTGCCCCGGAGAGAACTAACTATGGCTACACCTTC
>TRBV18|TRBJ2-5|-|-
CASSPPGRDGTQYF
TGTGCCAGCTCACCACCAGGGCGAGACGGGACCCAGTACTTC
>TRBV10-1|TRBJ2-2|-|-
CASSQGGTGELFF
TGCGCCAGCAGCCAAGGGGGGACCGGGGAGCTGTTTTTT
>TRBV7-2|TRBJ1-3|-|-
CASSPTGNTIYF
TGTGCCAGCAGCCCAACCGGAAACACCATATATTTT